A selection of T cell receptor beta chains follows, all from one sample in a study of T cell responses to AZD1222 COVID-19 vaccine. Clones were read by immunoSEQ multiplex PCR, and TCRdb kept only the in-frame ones, dropping some. The repertoire has about 170,000 clones, roughly 92% of them found once; the top ten carry roughly 1.6%. The sequencing here drew on peripheral blood, taken on day 0 of AZD1222 vaccination. Receptors originate from an adult in good health. Each CDR3 is given without its conserved first and last residue.

J gene,V gene,CDR3 protein
TRBJ1-3,TRBV14,ASSQSRGRTLSGNTIY
TRBJ2-6,TRBV10-2,ASTLSGANVLT
TRBJ2-5,TRBV27,ASSLVGVEYETQY
TRBJ2-2,TRBV7-9,ASSAGQGSFLSGELF
TRBJ1-5,TRBV6-5,ASREGAGNQPQH
TRBJ2-7,TRBV6-2/TRBV6-3,ASSYLRAGSSYEQY
TRBJ2-7,TRBV3-1/TRBV3-2,ASSQTIGEQY
TRBJ2-7,TRBV5-1,ASSLVPLYEQY
TRBJ2-1,TRBV5-6,ASSLYRVDNEQF
TRBJ1-3,TRBV2,ASRDSPGNTIY
TRBJ1-5,TRBV9,ASSVGARGNQPQH
TRBJ2-1,TRBV7-2,ASSLAATHSYNEQF
TRBJ1-1,TRBV27,ASSTLRQVTEAF
TRBJ2-7,TRBV6-2/TRBV6-3,ASSYSAGDSSYEQY
TRBJ1-1,TRBV7-2,ASSIRGGNTEAF
TRBJ1-1,TRBV11-2,ASSLGASDTEAF
TRBJ2-7,TRBV25-1,ASSDPGAREQY
TRBJ1-1,TRBV19,ASSSGTGGWDTEAF
TRBJ2-2,TRBV9,ASSVRHTGELF
TRBJ2-5,TRBV18,ASSEVVRTQY
TRBJ1-1,TRBV27,ASSLSGTNTEAF
TRBJ2-7,TRBV27,ASSLTGTYEQY
TRBJ1-3,TRBV15,ATSREMGVSGNTIY
TRBJ1-6,TRBV5-1,ASSSSGMYNSPLH
TRBJ1-1,TRBV5-4,ASSRDRTSNTEAF
TRBJ2-7,TRBV7-6,ASSKDRGREQY
TRBJ2-2,TRBV10-2,ASFDRGNTGELF
TRBJ1-1,TRBV7-2,ASSTGQLNTEAF
TRBJ2-5,TRBV7-9,ASSLSETQY
TRBJ2-1,TRBV5-1,ASSLGGHYNEQF
TRBJ1-1,TRBV5-1,ASSWQGNTEAF
TRBJ2-1,TRBV25-1,ASSKLAGPTSSYNEQF